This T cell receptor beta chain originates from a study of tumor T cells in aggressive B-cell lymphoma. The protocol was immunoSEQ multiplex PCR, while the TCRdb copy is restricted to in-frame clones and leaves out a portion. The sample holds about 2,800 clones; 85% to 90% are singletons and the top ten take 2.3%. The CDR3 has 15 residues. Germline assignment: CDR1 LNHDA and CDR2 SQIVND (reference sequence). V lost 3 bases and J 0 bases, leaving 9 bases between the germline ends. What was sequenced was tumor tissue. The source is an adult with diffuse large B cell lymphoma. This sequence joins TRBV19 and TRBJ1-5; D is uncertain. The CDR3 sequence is CASSISGVSNQPQHF. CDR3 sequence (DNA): TGTGCCAGTAGTATTTCCGGGGTTAGCAATCAGCCCCAGCATTTT.